This T cell receptor (beta chain) emerged from a study of somatic mutations in cytotoxic T cells in rheumatoid arthritis. A word on this clone: Its antigen is as yet unknown.

The length of the CDR3 is 15 residues. Trimming took 5 bases from V and 3 from J, leaving 16 bases between them. Germline V gene data show CDR1 as PRHDT and CDR2 as FYEKMQ (reference sequence). General study findings and limits: Patients with rheumatoid arthritis showed a slight underrepresentation of TRBV07, a finding that was never subjected to any adjustment for multiple comparisons. Exceedance of 20% of CD8+ cells by the largest CD8+ clone occurred in about an eighth of the roughly 65 patients. Within the rheumatoid arthritis patients, CD8+ clonality went up as age increased (Spearman r ~ 0.5). The same was not true of the healthy controls.

Some clones are missing from TCRdb's copy, which holds only in-frame ones; the method was immunoSEQ multiplex PCR. The sample has about 30,000 clones, roughly four fifths seen once; the top ten hold about 8.6%. The chain is built from TRBV13 and TRBJ1-2; tentative D call: TRBD1 (5 bases). Sequencing was carried out using CD8+ T cells sorted from blood. The sequence derives from an adult with rheumatoid arthritis. CDR3 sequence: CASSPRQRLDYGYTF. CDR3 bases: TGTGCCAGCAGCCCACGACAGCGCCTTGACTATGGCTACACCTTC.